Below are 20 T cell receptor beta chains sequenced from a single sample in a study of cytomegalovirus exposure and HLA in healthy donors (dated by TCRdb to 2016 to 2017). The library relied on the immunoSEQ multiplex PCR assay. A mixture of 60 forward primers for TCR Vbeta segments and 13 reverse primers for TCR Jbeta segments was used in the multiplex PCR. In its TCRdb copy, this immuneACCESS table keeps in-frame sequences only and misses some clones. Where compared with another copy, unresolved V genes explain less than half of these, and the others have no known cause. The sample contains around 200,000 clones, 74% of them found a single time. Approximately 3.1% of the sample comes from the top ten. The sequencing sample was made of PBMCs. All receptors come from a woman aged 25 to 45 in good health and CMV-seropositive.

The chain has TRBV19 and TRBJ2-5; 12 nucleotides match TRBD2. Germline V gene sequence: CDR1 LNHDA, CDR2 SQIVND (reference sequence). The CDR3 totals 15 residues. J was trimmed by 3 bases and V by 3 bases; bases with no gene match: 2. CDR3 amino acids: CASSMTSGRKETQYF. CDR3 coding DNA: TGTGCCAGTAGTATGACTAGCGGGAGAAAAGAGACCCAGTACTTC.

The V call is TRBV10-3, the J call TRBJ2-1; 7 bases align to TRBD2. CDR1 ENHRY and CDR2 SYGVKD come from the germline V gene. The CDR3 has 13 amino acids. The J segment lost 6 bases and the V segment lost 10 bases, leaving 9 bases of the junction unmatched. The CDR3 here is CATSGIEGNEQFF. For the CDR3, the DNA is TGTGCCACGAGCGGGATCGAAGGCAATGAGCAGTTCTTC.

The chain combines TRBV10-2 with TRBJ1-1; TRBD1 matches at 7 bases. V gave up 8 bases and J gave up 3 bases; unmatched junction bases: 6. The CDR3 consists of 13 residues. Germline CDR1 WSHSY, CDR2 SAAADI. The chain's CDR3 is CASFRDRDTEAFF. The CDR3 coding sequence is TGCGCCAGCTTCCGGGACAGAGACACTGAAGCTTTCTTT.

V is TRBV27 and J is TRBJ2-3, with a tentative D call TRBD2 (6 bases). The CDR3 runs 18 residues. V lost 7 bases and J lost 0, with 23 bases in between. Germline CDR1 and CDR2: MNHEY and SMNVEV (reference sequence). CDR3 protein: CASNPSGENPTSTDTQYF. CDR3 coding DNA: TGTGCCAGCAACCCATCGGGGGAGAACCCTACTAGCACAGATACGCAGTATTTT.

This chain uses TRBV5-1 with TRBJ2-1; TRBD2 matches 8 bases. V lost 7 bases, J lost 8 bases, and 14 bases stayed unmatched. The length of the CDR3 is 15 residues. Germline values: CDR1 SGHRS, CDR2 YFSETQ. The chain's CDR3 is CASRQTGTREDEQFF. CDR3 coding DNA: TGCGCCAGCCGCCAAACCGGGACTAGAGAGGATGAGCAGTTCTTC.

This rearrangement joins TRBV9 to TRBJ2-2; 10 bases line up with TRBD2. The CDR3 loop spans 16 amino acids. J lost 6 bases, V lost 0 bases, and 5 bases had no gene match. The germline gives CDR1 SGDLS, CDR2 YYNGEE. The CDR3 DNA reads as TGTGCCAGCAGCGTAGTGAAACTAGCGGGACCCGGGGAGCTGTTTTTT. Its protein is CASSVVKLAGPGELFF.

The genes are TRBV5-4 and TRBJ2-2; 7 bases map to TRBD2. The CDR3 sequence is 16 residues long. Germline CDR1 is SGHNT and CDR2 is YYREEE (reference sequence). Trimming cost V 1 base and J 4 bases; bases outside gene matches: 7. The CDR3: CASSLPQTSPTGELFF. In DNA, the CDR3 is TGTGCCAGCAGCTTGCCACAGACTAGCCCCACCGGGGAGCTGTTTTTT.

The CDR3 reads CASSIGTGGAGELFF. CDR3 DNA: TGTGCCAGCAGTATAGGGACAGGAGGAGCCGGGGAGCTGTTTTTT. The chain combines TRBV5-4 with TRBJ2-2; 8 bases fit TRBD1. Germline CDR1 and CDR2: SGHNT and YYREEE (reference sequence). The CDR3 spans 15 residues. After removal of 5 bases from V and 6 bases from J, the junction contained 9 bases not matched to a gene.

In its sample, this clone was seen once. This rearrangement joins TRBV19 to TRBJ2-2, with D tentatively TRBD1 (6 bases). CDR1 and CDR2 (germline): LNHDA, SQIVND (reference sequence). Trimming stripped 7 bases from V and 0 bases from J, with 12 bases between. CDR3 length equals 15 residues. Written as DNA, the CDR3 is TGTGCCAGTACCGAAGGGACACCGAACACCGGGGAGCTGTTTTTT. Translating gives CASTEGTPNTGELFF.

There are a few counts of this clone. The gene calls are TRBV5-1 and TRBJ2-7; 8 nucleotides align to TRBD1. The CDR3 extends over 17 amino acids. V was clipped by 0 bases and J by 0 bases; unmatched bases: 8. In germline, CDR1 is SGHRS, CDR2 YFSETQ. The CDR3 reads CASSLALTGDISYEQYF. The DNA of the CDR3 is TGCGCCAGCAGCTTGGCGCTGACAGGGGACATCTCCTACGAGCAGTACTTC. The full variable domain, with the rest looked up from reference TRBV5-1 and TRBJ2-7, is KAGVTQTPRYLIKTRGQQVTLSCSPISGHRSVSWYQQTPGQGLQFLFEYFSETQRNKGNFPGRFSGRQFSNSRSEMNVSTLELGDSALYLCASSLALTGDISYEQYFGPGTRLTVT.

The chain joins TRBV7-9 to TRBJ1-2, with D unresolved. The CDR3 has 13 amino acids. V was pared by 4 bases and J by 4 bases, with 10 bases between. The germline V gene encodes CDR1 SEHNR and CDR2 FQNEAQ (reference sequence). The CDR3 loop reads CASSSDTLYGYTF. CDR3 nucleotides: TGTGCCAGCAGCTCCGACACCCTCTATGGCTACACCTTC. Full variable domain (remainder filled in from reference TRBV7-9 and TRBJ1-2): DTGVSQNPRHKITKRGQNVTFRCDPISEHNRLYWYRQTLGQGPEFLTYFQNEAQLEKSRLLSDRFSAERPKGSFSTLEIQRTEQGDSAMYLCASSSDTLYGYTFGSGTRLTVV.

The rearrangement links TRBV7-2 to TRBJ1-3; 9 bases line up with TRBD1. Germline V gene lookup returns CDR1 SGHTA and CDR2 FQGNSA. CDR3 length: 15 amino acids. V lost 4 bases to trimming and J lost 5 bases; unmatched junction nucleotides: 6. The CDR3 loop is CASSSTGQGRNTIYF. The CDR3 DNA sequence: TGTGCCAGCAGCTCAACCGGACAGGGGAGAAACACCATATATTTT.

The chain employs TRBV19 and TRBJ2-2, with 12 nucleotides matching TRBD2. J gave up 4 bases and V 11 bases, and 17 bases lay outside the gene matches. This CDR3 has 18 amino acids. CDR1 is LNHDA and CDR2 is SQIVND in the germline V gene (reference sequence). CDR3 coding DNA: TGTGCCCGTACCAAGAGGACTAGCGGGAACGTGGCCACCGGGGAGCTGTTTTTT. This codes for CARTKRTSGNVATGELFF.

This clone was observed a few times. In nucleotides, the CDR3 is TGTGCCAGCAGTGGACAGCTATACACTGAAGCTTTCTTT. It is translated as CASSGQLYTEAFF. The chain has TRBV6-1 and TRBJ1-1, with D tentatively TRBD1 (5 bases). CDR1 and CDR2 from the germline V gene are MNHNS and SASEGT. There are 13 residues in the CDR3. Deletions cut 4 bases from V and 3 bases from J, with 9 bases between.

This clone was found a few times. The J gene is TRBJ2-5, the V gene TRBV6-1, with a weak D call TRBD1 (6 bases). Trimming removed 10 bases from V and 1 base from J, with 13 bases in between. The CDR3 length is 13 residues. CDR1 is MNHNS and CDR2 is SASEGT in the germline V gene. The DNA of the CDR3 is TGTGCCATCTCGCAGGGGTTCCAAGAGACCCAGTACTTC. Translation: CAISQGFQETQYF.

The count of this clone is one. V and J are TRBV27 and TRBJ2-7; TRBD1 aligns across 12 bases. Per the germline V gene, CDR1 is MNHEY and CDR2 is SMNVEV (reference sequence). The V gene end was trimmed by 0 bases and the J gene end by 7 bases; junction bases not matched to a gene: 7. This CDR3 comprises 16 residues. The CDR3 spells CASSLSPGQGAREQYF. CDR3 bases: TGTGCCAGCAGTTTATCTCCGGGACAGGGGGCGAGGGAGCAGTACTTC.

This chain links TRBV19 with TRBJ2-1; the D is unclear. This CDR3 comprises 14 residues. Germline V gives CDR1 LNHDA, CDR2 SQIVND (reference sequence). Trimming took 3 bases from V and 8 from J, leaving 14 bases between them. CDR3 sequence reads: CASSILSRLDEQFF. The CDR3 nucleotides read TGTGCCAGTAGTATTCTCTCTAGGTTGGATGAGCAGTTCTTC.

The chain couples TRBV11-2 to TRBJ1-3, with 7 bases that match TRBD1. V shed 5 bases and J 0 bases; nucleotides not matched to a gene: 10. CDR1 SGHAT and CDR2 FQNNGV come from the germline V gene. This CDR3 spans 17 amino acids. CDR3 coding DNA: TGTGCCAGCAGCGAGCACAGGGGTCCCGACTCTGGAAACACCATATATTTT. Protein sequence: CASSEHRGPDSGNTIYF.

V and J are TRBV11-2 and TRBJ2-3; 12 positions match TRBD2. Germline V CDR1 and CDR2: SGHAT, FQNNGV. The J segment lost 1 base and the V segment lost 1 base, leaving 6 bases of the junction unmatched. The CDR3 extends over 18 amino acids. For the CDR3, the DNA is TGTGCCAGCAGCTTAGTTGGGACTAGCGGGCCTCGCACAGATACGCAGTATTTT. Translated, it gives CASSLVGTSGPRTDTQYF.

This chain connects TRBV5-6 to TRBJ2-7, with 11 bases fitting TRBD2. This CDR3 has 16 residues. V gave up 1 base and J gave up 4 bases; unmatched junction bases: 7. Germline assignment: CDR1 SGHDT and CDR2 YYEEEE. DNA of the CDR3: TGTGCCAGCAGCTTGAGAATAGCGGGAGGGAGTTACGAGCAGTACTTC. Protein: CASSLRIAGGSYEQYF.